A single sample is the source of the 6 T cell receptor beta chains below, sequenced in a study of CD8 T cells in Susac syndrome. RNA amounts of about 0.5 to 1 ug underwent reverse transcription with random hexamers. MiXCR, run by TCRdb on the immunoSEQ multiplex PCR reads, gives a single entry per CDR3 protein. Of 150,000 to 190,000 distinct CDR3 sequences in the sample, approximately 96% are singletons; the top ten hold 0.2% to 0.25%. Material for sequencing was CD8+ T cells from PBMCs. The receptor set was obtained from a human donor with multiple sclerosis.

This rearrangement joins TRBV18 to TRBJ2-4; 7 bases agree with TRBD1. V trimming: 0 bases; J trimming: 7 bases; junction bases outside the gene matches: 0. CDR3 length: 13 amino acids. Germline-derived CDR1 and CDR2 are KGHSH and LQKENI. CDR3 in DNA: TGTGCCAGCTCACCACCGGACAGGAACATTCAGTACTTC. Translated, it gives CASSPPDRNIQYF.

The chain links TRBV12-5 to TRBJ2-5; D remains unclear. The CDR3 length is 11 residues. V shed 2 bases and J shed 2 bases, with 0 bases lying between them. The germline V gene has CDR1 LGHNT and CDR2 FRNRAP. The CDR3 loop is CASGLQETQYF. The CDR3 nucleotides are TGTGCTAGTGGTTTGCAAGAGACCCAGTACTTC.

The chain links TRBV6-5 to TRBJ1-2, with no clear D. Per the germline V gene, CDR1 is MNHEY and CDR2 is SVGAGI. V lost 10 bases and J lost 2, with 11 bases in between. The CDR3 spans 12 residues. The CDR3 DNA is TGTGCCACCACCGCCGGGAACTATGGCTACACCTTC. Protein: CATTAGNYGYTF.

CDR3 sequence (DNA): TGCGCCAGCAGCTTGGCCGAAGACTTAAACACCGGGGAGCTGTTTTTT. Amino acids: CASSLAEDLNTGELFF. V gene TRBV5-1 combines with J gene TRBJ2-2; no firm D call. This CDR3 contains 16 residues. Germline assignment: CDR1 SGHRS and CDR2 YFSETQ. V was clipped by 0 bases and J by 2 bases, with 11 bases between them. Together with reference TRBV5-1 and TRBJ2-2, the CDR3 gives the full variable domain: KAGVTQTPRYLIKTRGQQVTLSCSPISGHRSVSWYQQTPGQGLQFLFEYFSETQRNKGNFPGRFSGRQFSNSRSEMNVSTLELGDSALYLCASSLAEDLNTGELFFGEGSRLTVL.

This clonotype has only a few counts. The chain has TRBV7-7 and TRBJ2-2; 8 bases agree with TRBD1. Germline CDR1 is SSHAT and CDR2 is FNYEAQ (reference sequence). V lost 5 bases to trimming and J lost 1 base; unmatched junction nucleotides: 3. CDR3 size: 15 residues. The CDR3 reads CASSPGTGNTGELFF. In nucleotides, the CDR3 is TGTGCCAGCAGCCCCGGGACAGGGAACACCGGGGAGCTGTTTTTT. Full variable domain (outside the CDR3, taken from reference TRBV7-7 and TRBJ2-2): GAGVSQSPRYKVTKRGQDVTLRCDPISSHATLYWYQQALGQGPEFLTYFNYEAQPDKSGLPSDRFSAERPEGSISTLTIQRTEQRDSAMYRCASSPGTGNTGELFFGEGSRLTVL.

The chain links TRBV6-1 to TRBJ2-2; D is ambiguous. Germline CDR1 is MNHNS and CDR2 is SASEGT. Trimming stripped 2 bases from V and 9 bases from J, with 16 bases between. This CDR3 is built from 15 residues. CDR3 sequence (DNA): TGTGCCAGCAGTGAAACGCGCAGGCGGATCTGGGAGCTGTTTTTT. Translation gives CASSETRRRIWELFF.